This T cell receptor (beta chain) derives from a study of CD8 T cells in Susac syndrome. Study-wide results and limits: Susac syndrome CD8+ repertoires were clonally expanded, most strongly in CD8+ TEMRA cells.

About this clonotype: Its antigen is not identified.

V was clipped by 6 bases and J by 1 base; unmatched bases: 5. This CDR3 contains 14 residues. CDR1 SQVTM and CDR2 ANQGSEA come from the germline V gene. From blood CD8+ and CD4+ T cells, TCR beta sequences were generated. Bulk CD8+ and CD4+ cells came from magnetic negative isolation; CD8+ TEMRA by FACS. RNA was extracted with the RNeasy kit, and a quantity of roughly 0.5 to 1 ug was reverse transcribed using random hexamers. TCRdb re-analysed the immunoSEQ multiplex PCR reads in MiXCR, keeping a single row per CDR3 protein. The sample carries around 100,000 distinct CDR3 sequences, about 96% recorded once.

The chain combines TRBV29-1 with TRBJ2-2, with 7 positions matching TRBD2. Sequencing was carried out using CD8+ T cells from PBMCs. This TCR was recovered from a human donor with Susac syndrome. CDR3 sequence reads: CSVDKRGNTGELFF. CDR3 nucleotide sequence: TGCAGCGTAGATAAGCGGGGGAACACCGGGGAGCTGTTTTTT.